This T cell receptor (beta chain) stems from a study of response to subunit inactivated influenza vaccine. Study observations and caveats: Few new T cells, the authors suggested, are recruited by each seasonal influenza vaccination.

TCRdb called the RT-PCR reads again in MiXCR, with one record for every CDR3 protein. The table lists 600,000 to 850,000 distinct CDR3 sequences, around 15% of them singletons, with 7.5% to 8% in the top ten. Turning to this clonotype: Its cognate antigen is unknown.

The starting material was PBMCs from blood, obtained 14 to 15 days before vaccination. The receptor was derived from a man aged 50 or older who received an inactivated influenza vaccine.

The CDR3: CASSFWVGSPLHF. CDR3 nucleotides: TGTGCCAGCAGTTTCTGGGTAGGTTCACCCCTCCACTTT. The chain employs TRBV12-3 or TRBV12-4 and TRBJ1-6; D call uncertain. The CDR3 totals 13 residues. Trimming removed 3 bases from V and 9 bases from J, with 9 bases in between.